The sequence of this TCR beta chain was determined in a study of molecular identifiers for immune sequencing clone quantification. For the study at large: Replicate runs used RNA from about 19,000 or 110,000 naive CD8 cells, which was split five ways into aliquots, and four of those aliquots were then sequenced. Study-wide findings and caveats: Identical TCR molecules sharing a barcode could underestimate highly expanded clone sizes. Over 99% of effector molecules, yet under 1% of naive-cell molecules, were held by clones above 20 RNA copies.

This CDR3 comprises 15 residues. The germline V gene has CDR1 MNHEY and CDR2 SVGEGT. The V end lost 8 bases, the J end lost 0 bases, and 15 bases lay between the germline ends. In its sample, this clonotype was seen many times. Its antigen is currently unknown. Naive CD8 T cells were FACS-sorted by CD8+CD4-CCR7+CD45RA+ markers. TCRdb reanalysed the PCR reads using MiXCR and keeps one entry per CDR3 protein. The table shows under 800,000 distinct CDR3 sequences, with roughly 23% occurring only once. The specimen sequenced was naive CD8+ T cells from blood, with Jurkat cell RNA spiked in. Subset described: FACS-sorted CD8+CD4-CCR7+CD45RA+ naive T cells. The gene calls are TRBV6-2 or TRBV6-3 and TRBJ2-3, with D unresolved. The sequence derives from a human donor in good health. Some libraries in this study had Jurkat cell RNA spiked in. The CDR3 DNA sequence: TGTGCCAGCTCGGAAGTGTCTCTTAGCACAGATACGCAGTATTTT. Translated: CASSEVSLSTDTQYF.